This TCR beta chain comes out of a study of T cells expressing NK-cell markers. Per the germline V gene, CDR1 is GTSNPN and CDR2 is SVGIG (reference sequence). The CDR3 loop spans 17 amino acids. From the 5' RACE reads, TCRdb lists one entry per CDR3 protein and no DNA. The specimen's table records roughly 160,000 distinct CDR3 sequences. The chain has TRBV30 and TRBJ2-7; TCRdb returns TRBD2, unconfirmable since there is no DNA. The sample consisted of blood T cells: a sorted CD56 or NKG2C T cell subset, CD4+ or CD8+ T cells, or bulk PBMC T cells (not recorded which). The sequence derives from a woman between 18 and 70 years old in good health. The CDR3 region is CAWSEHLLRGLPYEQYF.